Listed here are 31 T cell receptor beta chains from one sample, sequenced in a study of CD8+ T cells in alopecia areata (dated by TCRdb to the late 2010s). Library preparation was by the immunoSEQ multiplex PCR assay. RNA was extracted from all samples and reverse transcribed into cDNA, which served as template for TCR sequencing. Sourced from immuneACCESS, this table was stored by TCRdb with only in-frame sequences that have V and J called. A share of the clones is absent; for the studies checked, an unresolved V gene accounts for under half, and the remainder has no known explanation. This sample has around 270,000 clones in its table, and 58% of those were observed once. Over 1.5% of the sample lies in the top ten. Sample time point, as interpreted from the label and publication: 24 weeks on oral tofacitinib. Taken with the paper, the label for treatment or condition translates to: oral pan-JAK inhibitor, 5-10 mg twice daily.

This specimen was CD4+ T cells sorted from blood, taken at week 24, from a patient treated with tofacitinib. The receptor source for this set is a human donor with alopecia areata.

The sample holds a few counts of this clone. The chain is built from TRBV4-2 and TRBJ2-4; D remains ambiguous. This CDR3 contains 14 residues. Per the germline V gene, CDR1 is LGHNA and CDR2 is YNFKEQ. With 0 bases removed from V and 5 bases from J, the gap between germline ends came to 8 bases. The CDR3 nucleotides are TGTGCCAGCAGCCAAGATAATCAGCAAAACATTCAGTACTTC. This sequence encodes CASSQDNQQNIQYF.

The chain has TRBV30 and TRBJ1-2; no clear D. Germline CDR1 and CDR2: GTSNPN and SVGIG (reference sequence). The CDR3 runs to 13 residues. The ends were cut back, 0 bases at V and 0 bases at J, with 5 bases in the middle. In nucleotides, the CDR3 is TGTGCCTGGAGTGTGCGTACTAACTATGGCTACACCTTC. Protein product: CAWSVRTNYGYTF.

CDR3 sequence (DNA): TGCAGCGTTGGGCCCCGGACAGGGGGCAGGTACGAGCAGTACTTC. Translated, it gives CSVGPRTGGRYEQYF. The genes are TRBV29-1 and TRBJ2-7, with 11 bases lining up with TRBD1. Unmatched junction bases numbered 9, after V lost 4 bases and J lost 4 bases. Germline lookup yields CDR1 SQVTM and CDR2 ANQGSEA. The CDR3 runs to 15 residues.

The chain carries TRBV7-2 and TRBJ1-2; D ambiguous. Germline V gene lookup returns CDR1 SGHTA and CDR2 FQGNSA. This CDR3 is built from 15 residues. Trimming took off 3 bases at V and 4 bases at J, with 15 bases between the two ends. DNA for the CDR3: TGTGCCAGCAGCTTTGAAACGGGAAAACCCTATGGCTACACCTTC. This sequence encodes CASSFETGKPYGYTF.

The chain links TRBV15 to TRBJ1-2, with D perhaps TRBD1 (5 bases). This CDR3 spans 15 amino acids. Trimming removed 1 base from V and 5 bases from J, with 14 bases in between. The germline V gene has CDR1 LNHNV and CDR2 YYDKDF (reference sequence). The CDR3 region has the DNA TGTGCCACCAGCAGAGCCCCGATAGGGGCGTATGGCTACACCTTC. As protein: CATSRAPIGAYGYTF.

The chain couples TRBV27 to TRBJ2-2, with 7 bases aligning to TRBD1. V shed 5 bases, J shed 0 bases, and the junction held 9 bases outside the gene matches. Germline-derived CDR1 and CDR2 are MNHEY and SMNVEV (reference sequence). The CDR3 is 17 amino acids. CDR3 in DNA: TGTGCCAGCAGTCACAGGGGCGGACCCTCGAACACCGGGGAGCTGTTTTTT. It yields the protein CASSHRGGPSNTGELFF.

The chain joins TRBV20-1 to TRBJ1-1; a possible D gene is TRBD1 (5 bases). This CDR3 region has 11 residues. CDR1 is DFQATT, CDR2 SNEGSKA, per germline (reference sequence). V lost 4 bases and J 5 bases, leaving 8 bases between the germline ends. For the CDR3, the DNA is TGCAGTGCTAAAGGGACGACTGAAGCTTTCTTT. Residues: CSAKGTTEAFF.

The sample holds a few counts of this clone. This chain joins TRBV28 and TRBJ2-7; TRBD1 matches at 7 bases. This CDR3 is 12 amino acids long. V lost 8 bases, J lost 5 bases, and 6 bases stayed unmatched. The germline V gene encodes CDR1 MDHEN and CDR2 SYDVKM. CDR3 DNA: TGTGCCAGCTGCCACAGGGGCAACGAGCAGTACTTC. Translating it yields CASCHRGNEQYF.

The genes are TRBV6-5 and TRBJ1-2; a possible D gene is TRBD1 (6 bases). The CDR3 is made up of 13 amino acids. The V end was cut by 5 bases, the J end by 4 bases, with 11 bases between. The germline V gene has CDR1 MNHEY and CDR2 SVGAGI. CDR3 nucleotide sequence: TGTGCCAGCAGTAGGGACATTTCCTATGGCTACACCTTC. Translation gives CASSRDISYGYTF.

This chain joins TRBV5-1 and TRBJ1-6; a weak D match, TRBD1 (6 bases). The CDR3 has 15 amino acids. Deletions cut 4 bases from V and 7 bases from J, with 15 bases between. Looked up from germline, CDR1 is SGHRS and CDR2 is YFSETQ. CDR3 residues: CASSPTTGDNSPLHF. CDR3 nucleotides: TGCGCCAGCAGCCCAACGACAGGTGACAATTCACCCCTCCACTTT.

The CDR3 coding sequence is TGTGCCAGCAGTGAAGCGCTTATTGCAGGCTACACCTTC. Its protein is CASSEALIAGYTF. The rearrangement uses TRBV2 and TRBJ1-2; D unclear. V shed 0 bases and J shed 8 bases, with 10 bases lying between them. In germline, CDR1 is SNHLY, CDR2 FYNNEI. The CDR3 length is 13 residues.

Details on this clone: Other DNA sequences from this sample encode an identical CDR3 as well. The rearrangement links TRBV11-2 to TRBJ2-5, with D hard to call. V shed 5 bases and J shed 3 bases, with 4 bases lying between them. This CDR3 has 11 residues. CDR1 is SGHAT, CDR2 FQNNGV, per germline. Written as DNA, the CDR3 is TGTGCCAGCAGCCCGGAAGAGACCCAGTACTTC. Its translation is CASSPEETQYF.

V and J are TRBV13 and TRBJ1-1; D gene unclear. V dropped 6 bases and J dropped 4 bases, with 6 bases sitting between them. The CDR3 contains 11 residues. Germline values: CDR1 PRHDT, CDR2 FYEKMQ (reference sequence). CDR3 loop: CASSYSTEAFF. The CDR3 DNA reads TGTGCCAGCAGTTATAGCACTGAAGCTTTCTTT.

This clone was seen more than once but under ten times. The chain combines TRBV19 with TRBJ1-1; D is uncertain. There are 11 residues in the CDR3. V was cut by 7 bases and J by 1 base, with 4 bases left in between. Germline V CDR1 and CDR2: LNHDA, SQIVND (reference sequence). The chain's CDR3 is CASIANTEAFF. The CDR3 bases are TGTGCCAGTATCGCGAACACTGAAGCTTTCTTT.

CDR3 in amino acids: CASSFGQGGTDTQYF. The CDR3 region has the DNA TGCGCCAGCAGCTTCGGACAGGGGGGCACAGATACGCAGTATTTT. This chain connects TRBV5-1 to TRBJ2-3; the match to TRBD1 covers 10 bases. CDR1 and CDR2 from the germline V gene are SGHRS and YFSETQ. V dropped 2 bases and J dropped 1; count of bases not matched to a gene: 1. This CDR3 has 15 residues.

V and J are TRBV4-2 and TRBJ2-5, with D perhaps being TRBD1 or TRBD2 (6 bases each). V was cut by 4 bases and J by 5 bases, with 20 bases left in between. This CDR3 is 16 amino acids long. From germline, CDR1 is LGHNA and CDR2 YNFKEQ. CDR3: CASSRAGGLVAETQYF. CDR3 DNA: TGTGCCAGCAGCCGGGCCGGGGGCCTGGTGGCTGAGACCCAGTACTTC.

The V call is TRBV7-2, the J call TRBJ2-3, with TRBD2 identical over 13 bases. The CDR3 consists of 16 residues. Germline loops: CDR1 SGHTA, CDR2 FQGNSA. After removal of 5 bases from V and 1 base from J, the junction contained 3 bases not matched to a gene. The CDR3 loop is CASSSGTSGGTDTQYF. The CDR3 nucleotides are TGTGCCAGCAGCAGCGGGACTAGCGGGGGCACAGATACGCAGTATTTT.

This clone was counted only a few times. The CDR3 coding sequence is TGTGCCAGTAGTGTGTTCGGTCGGGCAGGGGCCGGGGAGCTGTTTTTT. Protein product: CASSVFGRAGAGELFF. The chain employs TRBV19 and TRBJ2-2, with D maybe TRBD1 (6 bases). The germline CDR1 and CDR2 sequences are LNHDA and SQIVND (reference sequence). There are 16 residues in the CDR3. Trimming took 5 bases from V and 6 from J, leaving 19 bases between them.

In its sample, this clone was seen a few times. The rearrangement joins TRBV2 to TRBJ1-6, with D unresolved. The germline V and J ends were trimmed by 5 bases and 7 bases, with 6 bases remaining between them. In germline, CDR1 is SNHLY, CDR2 FYNNEI. The CDR3 is 12 amino acids. The CDR3 reads CASSYSNSPLHF. The CDR3 DNA sequence: TGTGCCAGCAGTTACAGCAATTCACCCCTCCACTTT. Full variable domain (rest looked up from reference TRBV2 and TRBJ1-6): EPEVTQTPSHQVTQMGQEVILRCVPISNHLYFYWYRQILGQKVEFLVSFYNNEISEKSEIFDDQFSVERPDGSNFTLKIRSTKLEDSAMYFCASSYSNSPLHFGNGTRLTVT.

V is TRBV2 and J is TRBJ1-5; tentatively, D is TRBD1 (5 bases). The CDR3 consists of 14 residues. With 4 bases removed from V and 2 bases from J, the gap between germline ends came to 9 bases. Germline assignment: CDR1 SNHLY and CDR2 FYNNEI. CDR3 residues: CASSGGLGNQPQHF. DNA of the CDR3: TGTGCCAGCAGTGGGGGGTTAGGCAATCAGCCCCAGCATTTT.

The V call is TRBV19, the J call TRBJ1-5; D uncertain. The CDR3 sequence is 14 residues long. Germline loops: CDR1 LNHDA, CDR2 SQIVND (reference sequence). The V end lost 4 bases, the J end lost 2 bases, and 9 bases lay between the germline ends. The CDR3: CASSREYGNQPQHF. CDR3 sequence (DNA): TGTGCCAGTAGTAGGGAGTATGGCAATCAGCCCCAGCATTTT.

In its sample, this clone was seen a few times. The chain is built from TRBV28 and TRBJ2-6; no clear D. CDR3 length: 15 residues. Germline V lookup: CDR1 MDHEN, CDR2 SYDVKM. Trimming removed 3 bases from V and 4 bases from J, with 10 bases in between. CDR3 amino acids: CASSFWKLGANVLTF. The DNA of the CDR3 is TGTGCCAGCAGTTTTTGGAAGTTAGGGGCCAACGTCCTGACTTTC.

V is TRBV25-1 and J is TRBJ2-4; the match to TRBD1 covers 9 bases. In germline, CDR1 is MGHDK, CDR2 SYGVNS. The V segment lost 10 bases and the J segment 1 base; nucleotides outside the gene matches: 5. The CDR3 runs to 14 residues. In DNA form, the CDR3 reads TGTGCCACCTCTGGGACAGGGGCCAAAAACATTCAGTACTTC. Protein sequence: CATSGTGAKNIQYF.

J is TRBJ1-2 and V is TRBV7-9, with D maybe TRBD1 (5 bases). Germline V CDR1 and CDR2: SEHNR, FQNEAQ (reference sequence). The CDR3 totals 15 residues. V lost 4 bases, J lost 3 bases, and 15 bases lay in between. The CDR3 region is CASSSKGRVHYGYTF. The CDR3 DNA reads TGTGCCAGCAGCTCTAAAGGCAGGGTACACTATGGCTACACCTTC.

V is TRBV5-1 and J is TRBJ2-5, with 10 positions matching TRBD1. The V and J ends lost 4 bases and 5 bases, in that order; junction bases with no gene match: 8. This CDR3 has 15 residues. In germline, CDR1 is SGHRS, CDR2 YFSETQ. CDR3 in amino acids: CASSHTGTGEETQYF. For the CDR3, the DNA is TGCGCCAGCAGCCACACCGGGACAGGGGAGGAGACCCAGTACTTC.

This clone has a handful of counts. This chain links TRBV15 with TRBJ2-6; D uncertain. CDR1 and CDR2 from the germline V gene are LNHNV and YYDKDF (reference sequence). CDR3 length: 18 residues. V was trimmed by 0 bases and J by 0 bases, leaving 12 bases between them. Here the CDR3 DNA reads TGTGCCACCAGCAGAGAAGTCTATCTCAACTCTGGGGCCAACGTCCTGACTTTC. Translating it yields CATSREVYLNSGANVLTF.

V gene TRBV5-1 combines with J gene TRBJ2-1; 7 bases match TRBD2. This CDR3 is 15 amino acids long. V shed 4 bases, J shed 2 bases, and the junction held 6 bases outside the gene matches. Germline lookup yields CDR1 SGHRS and CDR2 YFSETQ. CDR3 protein: CASSTVAGPYNEQFF. In DNA form, the CDR3 reads TGCGCCAGCAGCACCGTAGCGGGCCCCTACAATGAGCAGTTCTTC.

The rearrangement uses TRBV7-2 and TRBJ2-5, with D possibly being TRBD1 (6 bases). The V end lost 6 bases, the J end lost 2 bases, and 16 bases lay between the germline ends. CDR1 and CDR2 from the germline V gene are SGHTA and FQGNSA. There are 15 residues in the CDR3. The CDR3 DNA reads as TGTGCCAGCAGATCCCCTCCGGGACATCAAGAGACCCAGTACTTC. It is translated as CASRSPPGHQETQYF. The variable domain in full, with the rest retrieved from reference TRBV7-2 and TRBJ2-5, is GAGVSQSPSNKVTEKGKDVELRCDPISGHTALYWYRQSLGQGLEFLIYFQGNSAPDKSGLPSDRFSAERTGGSVSTLTIQRTQQEDSAVYLCASRSPPGHQETQYFGPGTRLLVL.

The V call is TRBV29-1, the J call TRBJ1-2, with TRBD1 matching over 7 bases. V trimming: 3 bases; J trimming: 4 bases; junction bases outside the gene matches: 5. Germline CDR1 reads SQVTM; CDR2 reads ANQGSEA. The CDR3 loop spans 13 amino acids. This CDR3 is CSVDSGGSYGYTF. CDR3 DNA: TGCAGCGTTGATTCAGGGGGTTCCTATGGCTACACCTTC.

This chain links TRBV7-2 with TRBJ1-1, with D maybe TRBD1 (6 bases). Per the germline V gene, CDR1 is SGHTA and CDR2 is FQGNSA. Trimming cost V 2 bases and J 2 bases, with 9 bases left between them. CDR3 length: 14 residues. CDR3 nucleotide sequence: TGTGCCAGCAGCTTACCAGGGGCCAACACTGAAGCTTTCTTT. Protein: CASSLPGANTEAFF. Looking up the rest from reference TRBV7-2 and TRBJ1-1 gives the full variable domain: GAGVSQSPSNKVTEKGKDVELRCDPISGHTALYWYRQSLGQGLEFLIYFQGNSAPDKSGLPSDRFSAERTGGSVSTLTIQRTQQEDSAVYLCASSLPGANTEAFFGQGTRLTVV.

This chain connects TRBV2 to TRBJ2-7; 9 nucleotides align to TRBD1. Germline CDR1 and CDR2: SNHLY and FYNNEI. V dropped 11 bases and J dropped 6; count of bases not matched to a gene: 11. The CDR3 has 13 amino acids. CDR3: CAGEQGARGEQYF. CDR3 nucleotides: TGTGCCGGAGAACAGGGGGCGCGCGGCGAGCAGTACTTC.